These 27 T cell receptor beta chains were sequenced from one sample in a study of response to subunit inactivated influenza vaccine. TCRdb re-called the RT-PCR reads with MiXCR, one entry per CDR3 protein. Among approximately 680,000 distinct CDR3 sequences, approximately 14% were seen once, and the ten largest hold around a tenth. The sequencing used PBMCs from blood, collected roughly 12 days after vaccination. The source is a man in his fifties or sixties who received an inactivated influenza vaccine.

This clonotype was detected only a few times. The V and J genes are TRBV27 and TRBJ2-7; D uncertain. The CDR3 has 13 amino acids. Germline V gives CDR1 MNHEY, CDR2 SMNVEV (reference sequence). V lost 2 bases to trimming and J lost 5 bases, with 10 bases between them. The DNA of the CDR3 is TGTGCCAGCAGTTTAAGACACGGAGACGAGCAGTACTTC. The encoded protein is CASSLRHGDEQYF.

The chain combines TRBV20-1 with TRBJ2-3, with TRBD1 as a possible D gene (6 bases). Germline V gene data show CDR1 as DFQATT and CDR2 as SNEGSKA (reference sequence). The CDR3 is 17 residues long. Trimming stripped 1 base from V and 6 bases from J, with 23 bases between. The CDR3 sequence: CSARVDIGQGISDTQYF. The CDR3 DNA follows: TGCAGTGCTAGAGTGGATATTGGGCAGGGGATTAGCGATACGCAGTATTTT.

J is TRBJ1-2 and V is TRBV6-1; weak D call: TRBD1 (6 bases). CDR3 length equals 15 residues. CDR1 MNHNS and CDR2 SASEGT come from the germline V gene. Trimming pared 5 bases from V and 4 bases from J, leaving 17 bases between. Here the CDR3 reads CASSPRQVSSYGYTF. In DNA form, the CDR3 reads TGTGCCAGCAGTCCAAGACAGGTCTCTTCCTATGGCTACACCTTC.

This chain joins TRBV7-2 and TRBJ2-7; D might be TRBD2 (5 bases). The CDR3 is 13 amino acids. CDR1 is SGHTA, CDR2 FQGNSA, per germline. V was shortened by 3 bases and J by 3 bases, with 9 bases between the two germline ends. Here the CDR3 reads CASSFGEGYEQYF. The CDR3 DNA sequence: TGTGCCAGCAGCTTCGGTGAGGGCTACGAGCAGTACTTC.

V gene TRBV7-3 combines with J gene TRBJ2-5, with D perhaps TRBD1 (6 bases). Germline V gene sequence: CDR1 SGHTA, CDR2 FQGTGA. This CDR3 has 14 amino acids. Trimming left V 5 bases short and J 1 base short, with 11 bases between. CDR3 nucleotide sequence: TGTGCCAGCAGCCAACAGGGAGCCCAAGAGACCCAGTACTTC. Translation gives CASSQQGAQETQYF.

This clonotype came up a few times. This sequence joins TRBV7-2 and TRBJ2-6; the D gene is possibly TRBD1 (5 bases). Per the germline V gene, CDR1 is SGHTA and CDR2 is FQGNSA. V was cut by 3 bases and J by 3 bases, with 6 bases left in between. This CDR3 region has 14 residues. As DNA, the CDR3 is TGTGCCAGCAGCTTTAGGGGTGGGGCCAACGTCCTGACTTTC. Encoded protein: CASSFRGGANVLTF.

This chain connects TRBV6-2 or TRBV6-3 to TRBJ2-6; the match to TRBD1 covers 8 bases. This CDR3 spans 18 amino acids. In germline, CDR1 is MNHEY, CDR2 SVGEGT. Losses at the gene ends were 2 bases for V and 0 bases for J; bases not matched to a gene: 6. The CDR3 DNA is TGTGCCAGCAGTTACGAGGGGACAGGAACCTCTGGGGCCAACGTCCTGACTTTC. Amino acids: CASSYEGTGTSGANVLTF.

The chain is built from TRBV3-1 and TRBJ2-1; D is perhaps TRBD1 or TRBD2 (6 bases each). Trimming pared 0 bases from V and 6 bases from J, leaving 18 bases between. The CDR3 consists of 17 residues. Germline V lookup: CDR1 LGHDT, CDR2 YNNKEL (reference sequence). CDR3 coding DNA: TGTGCCAGCAGCCAAGAGGACAGCGGGTCCCGCTTCAATGAGCAGTTCTTC. Protein sequence: CASSQEDSGSRFNEQFF.

This clonotype was found many times. The V and J genes are TRBV12-3 or TRBV12-4 and TRBJ1-1; the D is unclear. The CDR3 is 14 residues long. V lost 7 bases and J 1 base, leaving 13 bases between the germline ends. The CDR3 nucleotides are TGTGCCAGCACCTCAAACCCTTGGAACACTGAAGCTTTCTTT. It translates to CASTSNPWNTEAFF.

This chain links TRBV3-1 with TRBJ2-4, with 9 bases lining up with TRBD2. V was clipped by 1 base and J by 15 bases; unmatched bases: 7. CDR1 LGHDT and CDR2 YNNKEL come from the germline V gene (reference sequence). This CDR3 has 13 amino acids. The DNA of the CDR3 is TGTGCCAGCAGCCAAGGAGGCGGGGGGGACCGGTACTTC. Translating gives CASSQGGGGDRYF.

This clonotype showed up just a few times. The rearrangement joins TRBV7-9 to TRBJ2-1; D may be TRBD1 (5 bases). V was trimmed by 3 bases and J by 3 bases, leaving 9 bases between them. Germline V gene data show CDR1 as SEHNR and CDR2 as FQNEAQ (reference sequence). The CDR3 totals 14 residues. The CDR3: CASSFMTDYNEQFF. CDR3 bases: TGTGCCAGCAGCTTTATGACAGACTACAATGAGCAGTTCTTC.

This sequence joins TRBV20-1 and TRBJ2-2, with 14 positions matching TRBD2. Germline CDR1 and CDR2: DFQATT and SNEGSKA (reference sequence). This CDR3 has 18 amino acids. J was trimmed by 7 bases and V by 3 bases; bases with no gene match: 13. CDR3 region: CSASKTSGRDLVIGELFF. The CDR3 DNA sequence: TGCAGTGCTAGCAAGACTAGCGGGAGGGATTTAGTAATCGGGGAGCTGTTTTTT.

This clonotype was detected only a few times. The V call is TRBV7-2, the J call TRBJ2-1, with D unclear. Germline values: CDR1 SGHTA, CDR2 FQGNSA. Trimming shortened V by 5 bases and J by 8 bases, and 16 bases separated the two germline ends. The CDR3 consists of 14 residues. In DNA, the CDR3 is TGTGCCAGCAGCCCCCAAGCCTACGGCGATGAGCAGTTCTTC. As protein: CASSPQAYGDEQFF.

The rearrangement joins TRBV25-1 to TRBJ2-7; no clear D gene. Trimming removed 7 bases from V and 0 bases from J, with 19 bases in between. This CDR3 is 16 amino acids long. Per the germline V gene, CDR1 is MGHDK and CDR2 is SYGVNS. The CDR3 DNA reads TGTGCCAGCACCCCGAACGGACCGACGAGCTCCTACGAGCAGTACTTC. This gives the protein CASTPNGPTSSYEQYF.

A few counts support this clonotype. This chain links TRBV3-1 with TRBJ1-2; weak D call: TRBD1 (5 bases). This CDR3 spans 14 amino acids. V dropped 0 bases and J dropped 7 bases, with 12 bases sitting between them. Germline assignment: CDR1 LGHDT and CDR2 YNNKEL (reference sequence). As DNA, the CDR3 is TGTGCCAGCAGCCAAGATCTTGGGGGGACTGGCTACACCTTC. Residues: CASSQDLGGTGYTF.

This clonotype occurred a few times. The chain carries TRBV21-1 and TRBJ1-5; the table's TRBD1 call for D was not verified on the DNA. TRBV21-1 has pseudogene status. This CDR3 is built from 13 residues. CDR3 loop: CASSTGSDQPQHF. The CDR3 DNA follows: TGTGCCAGCTCCACAGGGTCTGATCAGCCCCAGCATTTT.

This chain links TRBV12-3 or TRBV12-4 with TRBJ2-7, with 8 bases fitting TRBD1. V trimming: 7 bases; J trimming: 1 base; junction bases outside the gene matches: 6. This CDR3 comprises 14 residues. The CDR3 DNA follows: TGTGCCAGCACTGAGACAGGGGTTTCCTACGAGCAGTACTTC. This translates into CASTETGVSYEQYF.

V and J are TRBV7-9 and TRBJ2-2; D uncertain. V gave up 4 bases and J gave up 0 bases, with 15 bases separating them. Germline V gives CDR1 SEHNR, CDR2 FQNEAQ (reference sequence). The CDR3 has 17 residues. The CDR3 loop reads CASSSLNWRTNTGELFF. The CDR3 region has the DNA TGTGCCAGCAGCTCCCTTAACTGGCGTACGAACACCGGGGAGCTGTTTTTT.

This clonotype was detected only a few times. This chain links TRBV3-1 with TRBJ2-1, with 7 bases fitting TRBD2. The germline V gene has CDR1 LGHDT and CDR2 YNNKEL (reference sequence). V shed 0 bases and J 0 bases; nucleotides not matched to a gene: 8. The CDR3 covers 18 residues. DNA for the CDR3: TGTGCCAGCAGCCAAGAATATCAGCGGGGAAGCTCCTACAATGAGCAGTTCTTC. Its translation is CASSQEYQRGSSYNEQFF.

This clonotype turned up a few times. This rearrangement joins TRBV7-2 to TRBJ2-3, with TRBD2 matching over 9 bases. Germline CDR1 reads SGHTA; CDR2 reads FQGNSA. The CDR3 totals 14 residues. V was pared by 3 bases and J by 7 bases, with 5 bases of the junction left unmatched. CDR3 sequence reads: CASSLKGTSNTQYF. The DNA for the CDR3 is TGTGCCAGCAGCTTGAAAGGGACTAGCAATACGCAGTATTTT.

J is TRBJ2-7 and V is TRBV15, with TRBD2 identical over 7 bases. Germline lookup yields CDR1 LNHNV and CDR2 YYDKDF (reference sequence). V trimming: 0 bases; J trimming: 1 base; junction bases outside the gene matches: 3. This CDR3 has 15 amino acids. This CDR3 reads CATSREGGLSYEQYF. DNA for the CDR3: TGTGCCACCAGCAGAGAGGGAGGGCTGTCCTACGAGCAGTACTTC. The full variable domain, its missing parts supplied by reference TRBV15 and TRBJ2-7, is DAMVIQNPRYQVTQFGKPVTLSCSQTLNHNVMYWYQQKSSQAPKLLFHYYDKDFNNEADTPDNFQSRRPNTSFCFLDIRSPGLGDTAMYLCATSREGGLSYEQYFGPGTRLTVT.

This clonotype was detected a few times. The chain carries TRBV5-5 and TRBJ2-7, with TRBD1 identical over 10 bases. Unmatched junction bases numbered 9, after V lost 4 bases and J lost 2 bases. There are 16 residues in the CDR3. Germline loops: CDR1 SGHKS, CDR2 YYEKEE (reference sequence). The chain's CDR3 is CASSHFRGTGAYEQYF. The CDR3 nucleotides read TGTGCCAGCAGCCACTTCAGGGGGACAGGGGCCTACGAGCAGTACTTC. Supplemented by reference TRBV5-5 and TRBJ2-7, the full variable domain reads DAGVTQSPTHLIKTRGQQVTLRCSPISGHKSVSWYQQVLGQGPQFIFQYYEKEERGRGNFPDRFSARQFPNYSSELNVNALLLGDSALYLCASSHFRGTGAYEQYFGPGTRLTVT.

This clonotype was seen a few times. The chain couples TRBV20-1 to TRBJ1-2; D not certain. The ends were cut back, 3 bases at V and 8 bases at J, with 19 bases in the middle. CDR1 DFQATT and CDR2 SNEGSKA come from the germline V gene (reference sequence). The CDR3 spans 14 residues. The CDR3 DNA sequence: TGCAGTGCTAGTAAAAGAATTCCGGGAGGGGGCTACACCTTC. Amino acids: CSASKRIPGGGYTF.

The chain combines TRBV7-2 with TRBJ2-3; 7 bases are a match to TRBD2. The V gene end was trimmed by 6 bases and the J gene end by 7 bases; junction bases not matched to a gene: 10. The CDR3 has 14 residues. Germline V gene lookup returns CDR1 SGHTA and CDR2 FQGNSA. The CDR3 spells CASSRLVLANTQYF. CDR3 coding DNA: TGTGCCAGCAGTCGGTTGGTACTAGCGAATACGCAGTATTTT.

The genes are TRBV5-4 and TRBJ2-7; D is possibly TRBD2 (7 bases). Germline CDR1 SGHNT, CDR2 YYREEE (reference sequence). Trimming removed 3 bases at V and 0 bases at J, with 10 bases between. This CDR3 comprises 14 residues. The CDR3 DNA is TGTGCCAGCAGCTGGGGAGGGGGCTCCTACGAGCAGTACTTC. Its protein is CASSWGGGSYEQYF.

V usage is TRBV3-1 and J usage is TRBJ2-6, with 14 bases identical to TRBD2. Germline-derived CDR1 and CDR2 are LGHDT and YNNKEL (reference sequence). CDR3 length equals 18 residues. Unmatched junction bases numbered 1, after V lost 2 bases and J lost 1 base. This CDR3 is CASSQRLAGGSGANVLTF. The CDR3 bases are TGTGCCAGCAGCCAAAGACTAGCGGGGGGGTCTGGGGCCAACGTCCTGACTTTC.

The chain recombines TRBV6-1 with TRBJ1-4; 9 bases agree with TRBD1. V lost 10 bases, J lost 5 bases, and 11 bases stayed unmatched. Germline V CDR1 and CDR2: MNHNS, SASEGT. This CDR3 comprises 15 residues. The CDR3 reads CATHPPGQGNEKLFF. CDR3 nucleotides: TGTGCCACCCACCCACCGGGACAGGGAAATGAAAAACTGTTTTTT.